This T cell receptor (beta chain) is drawn from a study of tumor and adjacent non-tumor tissue in lung cancer. A modified ARM-PCR protocol with three rounds of nested PCR amplified TCRbeta. TCRdb itself ran the multiplex PCR reads through MiXCR, one entry per CDR3 protein. The table has under 100,000 distinct CDR3 sequences, around 70% seen once. No cell sorting was done before RNA was extracted from the tissue. With V trimmed by 5 bases and J by 6 bases, 17 bases remained unmatched. Germline V gene sequence: CDR1 SNHLY, CDR2 FYNNEI. This CDR3 is 17 amino acids long. This clonotype was observed a handful of times.

This receptor was taken from a woman aged 70-85 years with non-small cell lung cancer. Sequencing was performed on lung tumor tissue. This rearrangement joins TRBV2 to TRBJ2-3, with 7 positions matching TRBD2. The CDR3 sequence is CASSPPLGRERQDTQYF. DNA for the CDR3: TGTGCCAGCAGTCCGCCCTTAGGGCGGGAGCGTCAGGATACGCAGTATTTT.